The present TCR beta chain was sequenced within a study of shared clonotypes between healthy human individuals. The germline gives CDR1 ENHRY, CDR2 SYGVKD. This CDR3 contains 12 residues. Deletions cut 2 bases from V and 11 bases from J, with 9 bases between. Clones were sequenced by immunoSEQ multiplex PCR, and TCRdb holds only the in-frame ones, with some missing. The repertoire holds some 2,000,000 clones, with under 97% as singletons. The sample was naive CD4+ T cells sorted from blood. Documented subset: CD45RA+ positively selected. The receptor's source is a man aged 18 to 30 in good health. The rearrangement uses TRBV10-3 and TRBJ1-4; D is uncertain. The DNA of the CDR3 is TGTGCCATCAGTGAGAGGGAGGAGAAACTGTTTTTT. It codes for CAISEREEKLFF.